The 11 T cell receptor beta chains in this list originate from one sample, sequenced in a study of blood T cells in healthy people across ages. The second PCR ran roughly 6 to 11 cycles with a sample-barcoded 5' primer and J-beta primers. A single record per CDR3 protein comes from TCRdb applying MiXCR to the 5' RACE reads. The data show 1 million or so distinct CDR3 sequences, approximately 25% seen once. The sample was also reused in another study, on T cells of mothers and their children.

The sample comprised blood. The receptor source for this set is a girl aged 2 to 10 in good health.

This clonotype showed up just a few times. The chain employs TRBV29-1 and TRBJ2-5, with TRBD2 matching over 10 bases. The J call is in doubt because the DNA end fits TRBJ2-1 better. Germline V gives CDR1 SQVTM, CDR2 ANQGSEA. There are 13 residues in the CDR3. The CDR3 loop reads CSVDSGGDNEQFF. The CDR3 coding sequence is TGCAGCGTCGACAGCGGGGGGGACAATGAGCAGTTCTTC.

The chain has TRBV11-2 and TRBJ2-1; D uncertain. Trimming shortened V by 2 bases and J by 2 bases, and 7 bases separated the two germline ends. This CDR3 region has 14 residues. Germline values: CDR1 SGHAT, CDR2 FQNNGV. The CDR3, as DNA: TGTGCCAGCAGCTTAAATGTGGCCTACAATGAGCAGTTCTTC. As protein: CASSLNVAYNEQFF. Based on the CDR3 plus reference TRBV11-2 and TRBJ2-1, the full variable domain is EAGVAQSPRYKIIEKRQSVAFWCNPISGHATLYWYQQILGQGPKLLIQFQNNGVVDDSQLPKDRFSAERLKGVDSTLKIQPAKLEDSAVYLCASSLNVAYNEQFFGPGTRLTVL.

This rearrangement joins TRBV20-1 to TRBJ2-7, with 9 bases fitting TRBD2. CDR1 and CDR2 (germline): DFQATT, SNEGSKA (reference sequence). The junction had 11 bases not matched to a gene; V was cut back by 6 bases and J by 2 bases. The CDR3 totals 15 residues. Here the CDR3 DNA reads TGCAGTGCGCAGGCTGGGGCGGGGGGGACCTACGAGCAGTACTTC. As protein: CSAQAGAGGTYEQYF.

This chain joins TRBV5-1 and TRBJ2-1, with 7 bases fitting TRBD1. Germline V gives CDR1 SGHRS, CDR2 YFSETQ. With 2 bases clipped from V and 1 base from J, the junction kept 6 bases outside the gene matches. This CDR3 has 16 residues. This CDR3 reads CASSFYTGVSYNEQFF. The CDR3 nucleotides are TGCGCCAGCAGCTTTTATACAGGGGTATCCTACAATGAGCAGTTCTTC. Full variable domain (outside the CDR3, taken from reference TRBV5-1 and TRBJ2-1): KAGVTQTPRYLIKTRGQQVTLSCSPISGHRSVSWYQQTPGQGLQFLFEYFSETQRNKGNFPGRFSGRQFSNSRSEMNVSTLELGDSALYLCASSFYTGVSYNEQFFGPGTRLTVL.

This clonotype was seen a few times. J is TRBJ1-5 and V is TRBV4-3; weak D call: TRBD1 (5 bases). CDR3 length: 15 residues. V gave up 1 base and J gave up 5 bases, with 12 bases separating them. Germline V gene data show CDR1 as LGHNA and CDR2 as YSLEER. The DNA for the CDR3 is TGCGCCAGCAGCCAAGTGTGGGGGACGGATCAGCCCCAGCATTTT. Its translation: CASSQVWGTDQPQHF.

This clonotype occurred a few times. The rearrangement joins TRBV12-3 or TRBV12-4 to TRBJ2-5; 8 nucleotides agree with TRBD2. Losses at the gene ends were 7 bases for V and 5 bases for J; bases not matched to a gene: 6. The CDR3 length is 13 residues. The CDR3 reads CASTSAGAETQYF. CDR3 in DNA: TGTGCCAGCACCTCAGCGGGAGCGGAGACCCAGTACTTC.

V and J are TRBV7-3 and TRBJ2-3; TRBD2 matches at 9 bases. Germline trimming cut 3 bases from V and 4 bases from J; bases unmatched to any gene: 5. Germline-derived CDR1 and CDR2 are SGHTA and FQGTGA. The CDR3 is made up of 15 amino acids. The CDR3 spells CASSFIAGAADTQYF. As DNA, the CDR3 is TGTGCCAGCAGCTTCATAGCGGGAGCAGCAGATACGCAGTATTTT.

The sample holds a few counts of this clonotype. The DNA of the CDR3 is TGTGCCAGCAGCTTATTGGGGGATTTTTCACCCCTCCACTTT. Protein: CASSLLGDFSPLHF. This chain uses TRBV7-2 with TRBJ1-6; weak D call: TRBD1 (5 bases). Germline lookup yields CDR1 SGHTA and CDR2 FQGNSA. This CDR3 contains 14 residues. Trimming pared 2 bases from V and 9 bases from J, leaving 11 bases between.

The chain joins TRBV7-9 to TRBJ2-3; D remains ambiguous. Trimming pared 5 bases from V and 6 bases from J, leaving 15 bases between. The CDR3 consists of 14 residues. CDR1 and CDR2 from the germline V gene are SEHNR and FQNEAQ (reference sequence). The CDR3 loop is CASSAHVGPDTQYF. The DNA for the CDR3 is TGTGCCAGCAGCGCCCATGTGGGCCCGGATACGCAGTATTTT.

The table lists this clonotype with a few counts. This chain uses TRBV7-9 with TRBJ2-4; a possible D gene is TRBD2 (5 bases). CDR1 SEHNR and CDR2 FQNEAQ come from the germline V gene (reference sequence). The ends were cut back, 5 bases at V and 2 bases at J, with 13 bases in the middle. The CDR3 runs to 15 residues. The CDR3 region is CASSPGSVTKNIQYF. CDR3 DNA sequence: TGTGCCAGCAGCCCGGGTAGCGTAACCAAAAACATTCAGTACTTC.

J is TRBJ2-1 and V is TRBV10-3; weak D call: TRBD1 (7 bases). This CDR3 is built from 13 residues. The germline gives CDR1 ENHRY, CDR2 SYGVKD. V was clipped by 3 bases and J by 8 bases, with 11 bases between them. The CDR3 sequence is CAISDRGADEQFF. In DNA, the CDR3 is TGTGCCATCAGTGACAGGGGGGCGGATGAGCAGTTCTTC.